A selection of T cell receptor beta chains follows, all from one sample in a study of T-cell memory formation after mild COVID-19. One entry per CDR3 protein results from TCRdb running MiXCR on the 5' RACE reads. The top ten clones hold 7.5% to 9.5% of a sample with 400,000 to 500,000 distinct CDR3 sequences, around 18% of them seen once. Input material: PBMCs or a T cell subset sorted from them (not recorded which). Receptor source: an adult woman who had mild COVID-19 (a few samples of this study predate the infection). Cell type and time point are not known. Each CDR3 is given with its conserved first and last residue. The D gene is left open where the match is weak. Some rows have no size entry. The others give once, few or many, or a class for an expanded clone.

size	V	J	D	CDR3	DNA
NA	TRBV7-9	TRBJ2-3	TRBD2	CASSLVGLAGTDTQYF	TGTGCCAGCAGCTTAGTTGGACTAGCGGGCACAGATACGCAGTATTTT
NA	TRBV5-4	TRBJ2-2	NA	CASSFGVGYGRRGTGELFF	TGTGCCAGCAGCTTCGGTGTAGGATACGGGCGACGTGGCACCGGGGAGCTGTTTTTT
NA	TRBV5-1	TRBJ2-1	NA	CASSFGESYNEQFF	TGCGCCAGCAGCTTTGGGGAGTCCTACAATGAGCAGTTCTTC
many	TRBV9	TRBJ2-2	TRBD2	CASSPRIGTRGHTGELFF	TGTGCCAGCAGCCCTCGAATCGGGACTAGGGGACACACCGGGGAGCTGTTTTTT
NA	TRBV4-1	TRBJ2-3	TRBD2	CASSPRGLAGLKDTQYF	TGCGCCAGCAGCCCGAGGGGGCTAGCGGGGTTAAAAGATACGCAGTATTTT
NA	TRBV7-8	TRBJ2-3	NA	CASSPTWTASTDTQYF	TGTGCCAGCAGCCCAACCTGGACAGCTAGCACAGATACGCAGTATTTT
NA	TRBV29-1	TRBJ2-5	NA	CSVVGGQETQYF	TGCAGCGTTGTGGGCGGCCAAGAGACCCAGTACTTC
NA	TRBV3-1	TRBJ1-1	NA	CASSQTGRHTEAFF	TGTGCCAGCAGCCAAACAGGGAGGCACACTGAAGCTTTCTTT
NA	TRBV5-1	TRBJ1-2	TRBD1	CASSLDGQGKGYTF	TGCGCCAGCAGCTTGGACGGACAGGGGAAGGGATACACCTTC
few	TRBV14	TRBJ1-2	TRBD1	CASSKKGNRQGKYYTF	TGTGCCAGCAGCAAAAAAGGGAACCGACAGGGGAAGTACTACACCTTC
few	TRBV12-3/TRBV12-4	TRBJ2-1	TRBD2	CASSLESSGSHEQFF	TGTGCCAGCAGTTTAGAGTCTAGCGGGAGCCATGAGCAGTTCTTC
few	TRBV9	TRBJ1-4	NA	CASSASPDGGEKLFF	TGTGCCAGCAGCGCAAGTCCCGATGGGGGGGAAAAACTGTTTTTT
few	TRBV5-1	TRBJ2-7	TRBD2	CASSPRLASYEQYF	TGCGCCAGCAGCCCCCGACTAGCTTCCTACGAGCAGTACTTC
many	TRBV7-6	TRBJ2-1	NA	CASSLVEGGGEQFF	TGTGCCAGCAGCTTAGTGGAGGGAGGGGGTGAGCAGTTCTTC
few	TRBV20-1	TRBJ2-1	TRBD1	CSASRDREIDEQFF	TGCAGTGCTAGCCGGGACAGGGAGATTGATGAGCAGTTCTTC
NA	TRBV20-1	TRBJ2-1	TRBD2	CSARGGRPRNEQFF	TGCAGTGCTAGGGGCGGGAGGCCACGAAATGAGCAGTTCTTC
NA	TRBV9	TRBJ2-7	TRBD2	CASSVDGSGGREQYF	TGTGCCAGCAGCGTAGATGGTAGCGGGGGAAGGGAGCAGTACTTC
few	TRBV18	TRBJ2-7	NA	CASSPSRGTYEQYF	TGTGCCAGCTCACCATCTAGGGGAACCTACGAGCAGTACTTC
few	TRBV9	TRBJ1-1	TRBD1	CASSPRLGQAYTEAFF	TGTGCCAGCAGCCCGCGCCTGGGACAGGCTTACACTGAAGCTTTCTTT
few	TRBV12-3/TRBV12-4	TRBJ1-5	NA	CASSFGQQPQHF	TGTGCCAGCAGTTTCGGACAGCAGCCCCAGCATTTT
few	TRBV29-1	TRBJ2-5	TRBD2	CSAGGGPETQYF	TGCAGCGCTGGCGGGGGGCCGGAGACCCAGTACTTC
few	TRBV6-6	TRBJ2-1	NA	CASIPDSSYNEQFF	TGTGCCAGCATTCCGGACAGCTCCTACAATGAGCAGTTCTTC
few	TRBV24-1	TRBJ2-3	NA	CATSGWGEGTDTQYF	TGTGCCACCAGTGGTTGGGGTGAGGGCACAGATACGCAGTATTTT
NA	TRBV6-5	TRBJ1-6	TRBD1	CASSYDPGQPNSPLHF	TGTGCCAGCAGTTACGACCCGGGACAGCCAAATTCACCCCTCCACTTT
few	TRBV12-3/TRBV12-4	TRBJ2-7	TRBD1	CASGDRGLWSYEQYF	TGTGCCAGCGGCGACAGGGGGCTATGGTCCTACGAGCAGTACTTC
NA	TRBV5-1	TRBJ1-2	NA	CASSPSGDYGYTF	TGCGCCAGCAGCCCTTCCGGGGACTATGGCTACACCTTC
few	TRBV7-9	TRBJ2-5	TRBD2	CASSGGTSGRRQETQYF	TGTGCCAGCAGCGGTGGGACTAGCGGGAGGAGGCAGGAGACCCAGTACTTC
many	TRBV20-1	TRBJ1-1	NA	CSARGHRTNTEAFF	TGCAGTGCTAGAGGACACCGCACGAACACTGAAGCTTTCTTT
NA	TRBV27	TRBJ2-2	TRBD1	CASSFFTGQGFTGELFF	TGTGCCAGCAGTTTTTTTACGGGACAGGGTTTCACCGGGGAGCTGTTTTTT
once	TRBV7-3	TRBJ2-1	NA	CASSSEDSPPYNEQFF	TGTGCCAGCAGCTCCGAGGACAGCCCCCCCTACAATGAGCAGTTCTTC
few	TRBV5-1	TRBJ2-7	TRBD2	CASSFGLAGGRMGYEQYF	TGCGCCAGCAGCTTCGGACTAGCGGGGGGACGGATGGGATACGAGCAGTACTTC
few	TRBV29-1	TRBJ1-2	NA	CSVEATNYGYTF	TGCAGCGTTGAAGCAACTAACTATGGCTACACCTTC
NA	TRBV7-2	TRBJ2-1	NA	CASSLRRGGTPTDEQFF	TGTGCCAGCAGCTTACGCAGGGGAGGCACACCGACAGATGAGCAGTTCTTC
NA	TRBV12-3/TRBV12-4	TRBJ2-7	TRBD2	CASSPLAENSYEQYF	TGTGCCAGCAGCCCCCTAGCGGAGAATTCCTACGAGCAGTACTTC
few	TRBV12-3/TRBV12-4	TRBJ1-3	TRBD1	CASSLGGGSGNTIYF	TGTGCCAGCAGTCTAGGGGGCGGCTCTGGAAACACCATATATTTT
NA	TRBV29-1	TRBJ1-2	NA	CSVGEYYGYTF	TGCAGCGTTGGGGAGTACTATGGCTACACCTTC
few	TRBV6-4	TRBJ1-1	NA	CASSDPGQTTEAFF	TGTGCCAGCAGTGACCCCGGACAGACCACTGAAGCTTTCTTT
few	TRBV24-1	TRBJ2-2	NA	CATSNEGTDTGELFF	TGTGCCACCAGCAACGAGGGGACGGACACCGGGGAGCTGTTTTTT
NA	TRBV7-2	TRBJ2-3	NA	CASSFTQSPTDTQYF	TGTGCCAGCAGCTTCACACAGAGTCCCACAGATACGCAGTATTTT
NA	TRBV12-3/TRBV12-4	TRBJ2-5	TRBD2	CASSRTSGGGQETQYF	TGTGCCAGCAGCAGGACTAGCGGGGGGGGCCAAGAGACCCAGTACTTC
few	TRBV21-1	TRBJ1-3	NA	CASSKERTDPYSGNTIYF	TGTGCCAGCAGCAAAGAACGAACAGATCCCTACTCTGGAAACACCATATATTTT
many	TRBV3-1	TRBJ2-7	NA	CASSPSFSPTYEQYF	TGTGCCAGCAGCCCGAGTTTCTCGCCTACCTACGAGCAGTACTTC
few	TRBV7-2	TRBJ2-2	TRBD2	CASSLVAGGVTGELFF	TGTGCCAGCAGCTTAGTAGCGGGAGGCGTCACCGGGGAGCTGTTTTTT
NA	TRBV4-1	TRBJ2-1	NA	CASSQVVDANGGYNEQFF	TGCGCCAGCAGCCAAGTCGTGGACGCAAACGGGGGATACAATGAGCAGTTCTTC
few	TRBV4-3	TRBJ2-1	NA	CASSQEGSGKSSYNEQFF	TGCGCCAGCAGCCAAGAAGGGTCGGGAAAGAGCTCCTACAATGAGCAGTTCTTC
few	TRBV7-9	TRBJ2-3	NA	CASSSRKGVTDTQYF	TGTGCCAGCAGCTCTCGCAAGGGTGTGACAGATACGCAGTATTTT
few	TRBV5-6	TRBJ2-7	NA	CASSLLSAYSYEQYF	TGTGCCAGCAGCTTGCTGTCGGCATACTCCTACGAGCAGTACTTC
NA	TRBV12-3/TRBV12-4	TRBJ1-1	NA	CASIGPEAFF	TGTGCCAGCATTGGTCCTGAAGCTTTCTTT
NA	TRBV5-5	TRBJ1-6	NA	CASRGGDDSPLHF	TGTGCCAGCAGGGGGGGGGACGATTCACCCCTCCACTTT
few	TRBV10-3	TRBJ2-1	TRBD1	CAISEWDTGANEQFF	TGTGCCATCAGTGAGTGGGATACAGGGGCCAATGAGCAGTTCTTC
few	TRBV7-2	TRBJ2-6	TRBD1	CASRGRDRLFSGANVLTF	TGTGCCAGCAGGGGAAGGGACAGATTGTTCTCTGGGGCCAACGTCCTGACTTTC
few	TRBV24-1	TRBJ2-2	NA	CATSDLGTVNTGELFF	TGTGCCACCAGTGACCTCGGGACCGTCAACACCGGGGAGCTGTTTTTT
few	TRBV18	TRBJ1-1	NA	CASSPRLEVNTEAFF	TGTGCCAGCTCACCAAGGTTGGAGGTGAACACTGAAGCTTTCTTT
NA	TRBV9	TRBJ2-5	NA	CASSGRGDLPQETQYF	TGTGCCAGCAGCGGACGCGGAGATCTGCCCCAAGAGACCCAGTACTTC
few	TRBV10-3	TRBJ2-7	TRBD1	CAISEAGGSYEQYF	TGTGCCATCAGTGAGGCAGGGGGTTCCTACGAGCAGTACTTC
NA	TRBV7-2	TRBJ2-7	TRBD2	CASSTGLSSYEQYF	TGTGCCAGCAGCACGGGACTATCTTCCTACGAGCAGTACTTC
NA	TRBV12-3/TRBV12-4	TRBJ2-3	TRBD1	CASSAGQGATDTQYF	TGTGCCAGCAGTGCCGGACAGGGGGCTACGGATACGCAGTATTTT